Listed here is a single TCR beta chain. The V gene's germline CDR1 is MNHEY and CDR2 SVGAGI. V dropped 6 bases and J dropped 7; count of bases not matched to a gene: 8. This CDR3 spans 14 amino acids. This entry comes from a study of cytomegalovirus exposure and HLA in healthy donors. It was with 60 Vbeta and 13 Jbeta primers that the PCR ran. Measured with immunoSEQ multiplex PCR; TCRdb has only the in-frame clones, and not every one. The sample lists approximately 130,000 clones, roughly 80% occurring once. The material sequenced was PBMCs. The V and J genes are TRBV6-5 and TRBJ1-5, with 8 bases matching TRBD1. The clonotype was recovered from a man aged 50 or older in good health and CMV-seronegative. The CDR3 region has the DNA TGTGCCAGCAGCTACGACAGGGGAGGACAGCCCCAGCATTTT. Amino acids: CASSYDRGGQPQHF.